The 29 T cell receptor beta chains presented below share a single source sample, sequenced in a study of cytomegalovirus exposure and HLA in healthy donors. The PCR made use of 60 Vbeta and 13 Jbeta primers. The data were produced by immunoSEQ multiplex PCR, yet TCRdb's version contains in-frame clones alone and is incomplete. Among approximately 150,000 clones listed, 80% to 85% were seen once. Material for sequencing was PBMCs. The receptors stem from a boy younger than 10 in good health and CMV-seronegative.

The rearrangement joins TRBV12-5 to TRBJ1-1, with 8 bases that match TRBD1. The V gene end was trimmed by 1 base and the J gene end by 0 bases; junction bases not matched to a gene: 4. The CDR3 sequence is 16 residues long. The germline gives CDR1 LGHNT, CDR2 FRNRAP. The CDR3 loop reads CASGLAQGGVNTEAFF. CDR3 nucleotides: TGTGCTAGTGGTTTGGCACAGGGGGGCGTGAACACTGAAGCTTTCTTT.

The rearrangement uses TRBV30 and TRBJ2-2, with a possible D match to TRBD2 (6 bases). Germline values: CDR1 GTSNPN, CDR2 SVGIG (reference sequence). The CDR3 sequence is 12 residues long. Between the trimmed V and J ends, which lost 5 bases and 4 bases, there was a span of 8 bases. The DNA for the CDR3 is TGTGCCTGGCGGGGGTTCACCGGGGAGCTGTTTTTT. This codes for CAWRGFTGELFF.

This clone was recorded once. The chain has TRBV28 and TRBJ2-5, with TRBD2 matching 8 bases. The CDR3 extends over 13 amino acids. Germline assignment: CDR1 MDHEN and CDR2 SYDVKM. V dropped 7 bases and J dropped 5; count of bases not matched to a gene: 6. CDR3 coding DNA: TGTGCCAGCACCGGGGGGGGCCAGGAGACCCAGTACTTC. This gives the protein CASTGGGQETQYF.

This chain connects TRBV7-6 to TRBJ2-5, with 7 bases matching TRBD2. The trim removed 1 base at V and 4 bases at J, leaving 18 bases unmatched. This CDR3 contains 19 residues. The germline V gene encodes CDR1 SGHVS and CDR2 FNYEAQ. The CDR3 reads CASSLVPTSATLVGETQYF. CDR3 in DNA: TGTGCCAGCAGCTTAGTTCCCACTAGCGCGACCCTAGTCGGAGAGACCCAGTACTTC.

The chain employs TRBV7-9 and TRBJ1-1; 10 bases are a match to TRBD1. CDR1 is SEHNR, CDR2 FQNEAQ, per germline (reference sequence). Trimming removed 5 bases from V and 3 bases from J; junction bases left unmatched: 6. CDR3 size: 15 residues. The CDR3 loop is CASSPGTGADTEAFF. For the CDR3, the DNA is TGTGCCAGCAGCCCAGGGACAGGGGCGGACACTGAAGCTTTCTTT.

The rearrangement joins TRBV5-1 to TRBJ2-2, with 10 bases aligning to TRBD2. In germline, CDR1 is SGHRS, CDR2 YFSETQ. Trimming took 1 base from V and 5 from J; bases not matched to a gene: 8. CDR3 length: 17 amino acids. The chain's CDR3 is CASSLTSGTEGTGELFF. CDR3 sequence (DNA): TGCGCCAGCAGCTTGACTAGCGGGACTGAGGGGACCGGGGAGCTGTTTTTT.

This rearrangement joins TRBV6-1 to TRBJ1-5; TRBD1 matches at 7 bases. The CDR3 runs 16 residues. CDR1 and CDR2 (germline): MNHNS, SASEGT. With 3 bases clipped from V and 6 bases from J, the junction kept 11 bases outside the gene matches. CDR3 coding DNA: TGTGCCAGCAGTGATGAGACAGGGTCGGGGAGTCAGCCCCAGCATTTT. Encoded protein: CASSDETGSGSQPQHF.

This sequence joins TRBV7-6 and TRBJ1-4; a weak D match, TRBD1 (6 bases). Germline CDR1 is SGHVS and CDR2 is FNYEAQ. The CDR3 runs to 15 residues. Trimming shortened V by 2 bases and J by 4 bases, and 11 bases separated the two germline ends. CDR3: CASSLKGQLNEKLFF. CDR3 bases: TGTGCCAGCAGCTTAAAGGGACAACTTAATGAAAAACTGTTTTTT.

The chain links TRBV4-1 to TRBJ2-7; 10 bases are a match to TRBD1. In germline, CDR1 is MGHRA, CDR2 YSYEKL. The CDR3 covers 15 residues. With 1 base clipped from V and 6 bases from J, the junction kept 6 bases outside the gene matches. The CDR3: CASSQVPGQGCEQYF. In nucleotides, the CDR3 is TGCGCCAGCAGCCAAGTACCGGGACAGGGGTGCGAGCAGTACTTC.

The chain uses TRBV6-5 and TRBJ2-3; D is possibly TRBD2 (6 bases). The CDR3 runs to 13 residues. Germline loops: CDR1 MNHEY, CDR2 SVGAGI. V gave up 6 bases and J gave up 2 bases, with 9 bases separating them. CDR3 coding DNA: TGTGCCAGCAGCCGGGACTTCACAGATACGCAGTATTTT. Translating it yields CASSRDFTDTQYF.

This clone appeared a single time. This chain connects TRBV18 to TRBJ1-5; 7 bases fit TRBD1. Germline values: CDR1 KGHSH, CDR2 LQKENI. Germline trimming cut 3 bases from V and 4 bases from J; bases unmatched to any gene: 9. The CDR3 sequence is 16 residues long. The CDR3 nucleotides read TGTGCCAGCTCACCCCCAAGGGGACAGTCAAATCAGCCCCAGCATTTT. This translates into CASSPPRGQSNQPQHF.

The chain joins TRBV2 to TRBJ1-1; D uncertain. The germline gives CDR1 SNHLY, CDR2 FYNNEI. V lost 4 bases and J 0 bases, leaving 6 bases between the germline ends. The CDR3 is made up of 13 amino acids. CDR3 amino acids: CASSVGLNTEAFF. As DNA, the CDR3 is TGTGCCAGCAGTGTTGGCCTGAACACTGAAGCTTTCTTT.

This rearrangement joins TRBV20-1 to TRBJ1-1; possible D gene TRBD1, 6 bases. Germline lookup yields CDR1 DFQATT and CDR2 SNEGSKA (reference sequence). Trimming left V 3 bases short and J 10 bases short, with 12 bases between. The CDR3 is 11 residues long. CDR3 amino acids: CSARGGAGAFF. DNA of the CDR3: TGCAGTGCTAGGGGGGGGGCTGGAGCTTTCTTT.

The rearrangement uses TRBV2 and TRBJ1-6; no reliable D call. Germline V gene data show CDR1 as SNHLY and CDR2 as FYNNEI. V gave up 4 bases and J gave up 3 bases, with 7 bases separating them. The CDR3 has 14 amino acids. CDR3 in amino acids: CASSAAGYNSPLHF. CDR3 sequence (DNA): TGTGCCAGCAGTGCGGCGGGCTATAATTCACCCCTCCACTTT.

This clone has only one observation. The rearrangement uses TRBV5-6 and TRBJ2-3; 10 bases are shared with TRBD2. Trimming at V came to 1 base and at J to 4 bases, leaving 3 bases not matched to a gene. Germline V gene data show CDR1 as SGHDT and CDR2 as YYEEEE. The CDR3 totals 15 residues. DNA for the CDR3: TGTGCCAGCAGCTTGTCTAGCGGGAGCCCAGATACGCAGTATTTT. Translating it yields CASSLSSGSPDTQYF.

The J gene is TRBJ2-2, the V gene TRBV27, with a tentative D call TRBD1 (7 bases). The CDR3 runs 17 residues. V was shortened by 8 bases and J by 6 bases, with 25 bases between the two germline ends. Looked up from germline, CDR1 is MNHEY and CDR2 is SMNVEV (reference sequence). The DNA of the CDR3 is TGTGCCAGCGGCGACCCAGGGGGATGGAGGGAGTCCGGGGAGCTGTTTTTT. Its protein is CASGDPGGWRESGELFF.

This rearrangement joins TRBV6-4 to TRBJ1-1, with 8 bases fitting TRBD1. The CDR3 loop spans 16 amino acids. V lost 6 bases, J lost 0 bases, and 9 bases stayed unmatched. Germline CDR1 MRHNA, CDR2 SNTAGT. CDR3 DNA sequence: TGTGCCAGCAGCCCGGGGACAGGCAACATGAACACTGAAGCTTTCTTT. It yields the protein CASSPGTGNMNTEAFF.

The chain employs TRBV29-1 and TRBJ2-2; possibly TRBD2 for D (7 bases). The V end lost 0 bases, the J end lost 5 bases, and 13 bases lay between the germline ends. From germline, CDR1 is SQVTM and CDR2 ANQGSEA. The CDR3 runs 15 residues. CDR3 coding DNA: TGCAGCGTTGAAGAACAGGGAGGGGGAACCGGGGAGCTGTTTTTT. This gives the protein CSVEEQGGGTGELFF.

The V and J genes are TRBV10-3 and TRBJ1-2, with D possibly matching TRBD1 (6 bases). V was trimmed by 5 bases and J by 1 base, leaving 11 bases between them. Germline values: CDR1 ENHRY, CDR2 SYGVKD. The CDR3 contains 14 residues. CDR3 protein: CAISPGQLNYGYTF. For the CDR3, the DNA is TGTGCCATCAGTCCCGGACAGCTTAACTATGGCTACACCTTC.

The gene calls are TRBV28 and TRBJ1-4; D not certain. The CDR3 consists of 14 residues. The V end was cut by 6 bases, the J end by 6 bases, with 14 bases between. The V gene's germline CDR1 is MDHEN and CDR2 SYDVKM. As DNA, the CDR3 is TGTGCCAGCAGGCCCCCGGACTCGTATGAAAAACTGTTTTTT. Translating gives CASRPPDSYEKLFF.

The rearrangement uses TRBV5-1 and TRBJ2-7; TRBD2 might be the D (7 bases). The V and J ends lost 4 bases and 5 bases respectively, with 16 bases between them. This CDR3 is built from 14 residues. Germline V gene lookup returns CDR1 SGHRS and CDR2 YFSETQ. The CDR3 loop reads CASSPAGGGDEQYF. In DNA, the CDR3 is TGCGCCAGCAGCCCAGCTGGGGGGGGCGACGAGCAGTACTTC.

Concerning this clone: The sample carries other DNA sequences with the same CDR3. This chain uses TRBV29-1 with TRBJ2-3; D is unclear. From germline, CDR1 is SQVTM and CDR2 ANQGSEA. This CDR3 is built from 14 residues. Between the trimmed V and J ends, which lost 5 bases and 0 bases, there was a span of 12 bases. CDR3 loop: CSVLAHPSTDTQYF. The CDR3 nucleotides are TGCAGCGTTCTGGCCCACCCTAGCACAGATACGCAGTATTTT.

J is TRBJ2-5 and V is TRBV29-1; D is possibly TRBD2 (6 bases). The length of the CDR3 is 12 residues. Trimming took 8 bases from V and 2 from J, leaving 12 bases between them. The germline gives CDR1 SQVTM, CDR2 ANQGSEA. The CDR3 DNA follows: TGCAGCAACGGGAGCACACAAGAGACCCAGTACTTC. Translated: CSNGSTQETQYF.

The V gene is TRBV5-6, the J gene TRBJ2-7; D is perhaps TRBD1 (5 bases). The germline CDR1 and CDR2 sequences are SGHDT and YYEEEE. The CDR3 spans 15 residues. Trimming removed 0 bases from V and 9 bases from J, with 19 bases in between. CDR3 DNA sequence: TGTGCCAGCAGCTTGGGTTGGGGCCCCACGGACGGGCAGTACTTC. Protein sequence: CASSLGWGPTDGQYF.

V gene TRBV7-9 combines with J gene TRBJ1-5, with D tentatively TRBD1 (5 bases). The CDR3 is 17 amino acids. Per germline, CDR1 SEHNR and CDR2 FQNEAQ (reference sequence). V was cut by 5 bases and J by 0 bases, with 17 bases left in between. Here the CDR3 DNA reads TGTGCCAGCAGCCTCTCCCAGGGTGGATATAGCAATCAGCCCCAGCATTTT. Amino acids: CASSLSQGGYSNQPQHF.

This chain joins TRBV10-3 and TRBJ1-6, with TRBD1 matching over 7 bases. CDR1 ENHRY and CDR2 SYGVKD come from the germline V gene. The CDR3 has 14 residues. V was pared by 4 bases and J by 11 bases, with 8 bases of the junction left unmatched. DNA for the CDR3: TGTGCCATCAGTGTGGAGGGGGCCAGGCCACCCCTCCACTTT. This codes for CAISVEGARPPLHF.

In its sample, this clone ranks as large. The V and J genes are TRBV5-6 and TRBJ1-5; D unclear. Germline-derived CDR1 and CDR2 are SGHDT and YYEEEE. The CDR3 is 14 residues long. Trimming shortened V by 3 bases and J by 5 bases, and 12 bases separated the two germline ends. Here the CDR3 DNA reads TGTGCCAGCAGCTCTCGACTCTTGTATCAGCCCCAGCATTTT. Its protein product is CASSSRLLYQPQHF.

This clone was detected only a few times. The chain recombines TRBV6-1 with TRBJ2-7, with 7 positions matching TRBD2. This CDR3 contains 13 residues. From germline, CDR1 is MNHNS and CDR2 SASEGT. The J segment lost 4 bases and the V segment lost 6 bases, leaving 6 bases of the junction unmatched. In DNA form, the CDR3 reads TGTGCCAGCAGCCTAGCGGCTCCTTACGAGCAGTACTTC. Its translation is CASSLAAPYEQYF.

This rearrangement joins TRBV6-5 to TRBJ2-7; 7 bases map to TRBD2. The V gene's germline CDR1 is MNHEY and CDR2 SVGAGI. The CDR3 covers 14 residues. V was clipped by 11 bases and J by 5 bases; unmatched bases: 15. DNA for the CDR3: TGTGCCTCTCGAGGGGCGGGAGAGGTCCACGAGCAGTACTTC. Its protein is CASRGAGEVHEQYF.